These 21 T cell receptor beta chains were sequenced from one sample in a study of identical twins. TCRdb redid the calling of the 5' RACE reads with MiXCR, one entry per CDR3 protein. The data contain around 670,000 distinct CDR3 sequences, around 5.7% of them seen just once; the ten biggest clones take up around 2%. Source material: naive T cells sorted from blood. Receptors originate from a man younger than 30 in good health.

This clonotype was seen at least ten times. Relative to the germline gene, one junction end is altered; a read error may explain this. V gene TRBV29-1 combines with J gene TRBJ2-5; unclear D gene. CDR3 length equals 16 residues. Per the germline V gene, CDR1 is SQVTM and CDR2 is ANQGSEA. In DNA, the CDR3 is TGCAGCGTGGAAGACACAAGAACAGAGTACCAAGAGACCCAGTACTTC. Its protein is CSVEDTRTEYQETQYF.

This clonotype was found many times. The chain combines TRBV6-4 with TRBJ2-3; 11 nucleotides agree with TRBD2. The CDR3 consists of 16 residues. In germline, CDR1 is MRHNA, CDR2 SNTAGT. Trimming cost V 4 bases and J 2 bases; bases outside gene matches: 5. The CDR3 spells CASSVLAGGNTDTQYF. The CDR3 DNA follows: TGTGCCAGCAGTGTTCTAGCGGGAGGCAACACAGATACGCAGTATTTT.

This clonotype occurred many times. The chain couples TRBV6-2 or TRBV6-3 to TRBJ1-5, with a possible D match to TRBD1 (6 bases). The germline CDR1 and CDR2 sequences are MNHEY and SVGEGT. The V gene lost 7 bases and the J gene lost 6 bases, with 10 bases spanning the gap. The length of the CDR3 is 12 residues. The CDR3 protein is CASTEGGQPQHF. The CDR3 nucleotides are TGTGCCAGCACCGAAGGGGGTCAGCCCCAGCATTTT.

This clonotype showed up just a few times. The V gene is TRBV15, the J gene TRBJ2-7, with TRBD1 matching 11 bases. The CDR3 contains 15 residues. Germline V gene data show CDR1 as LNHNV and CDR2 as YYDKDF (reference sequence). V trimming: 5 bases; J trimming: 3 bases; junction bases outside the gene matches: 6. The CDR3 protein is CATSPPGTGGYEQYF. The CDR3 DNA sequence: TGTGCCACCAGCCCGCCGGGGACAGGGGGCTACGAGCAGTACTTC.

This clonotype was detected only a few times. The chain uses TRBV12-3 or TRBV12-4 and TRBJ1-5, with D unresolved. Trimming left V 5 bases short and J 3 bases short, with 11 bases between. CDR3 length equals 14 residues. This CDR3 is CASSASTFNQPQHF. CDR3 sequence (DNA): TGTGCCAGCAGTGCCTCGACATTCAATCAGCCCCAGCATTTT.

DNA for the CDR3: TGTGCCAGCAGCCCCCGGATCGGGCGGGAGGTCTACGAGCAGTACTTC. This sequence encodes CASSPRIGREVYEQYF. The chain carries TRBV6-1 and TRBJ2-7; TRBD2 aligns across 8 bases. This CDR3 has 16 amino acids. The V and J ends lost 6 bases and 3 bases, in that order; junction bases with no gene match: 13. The germline V gene has CDR1 MNHNS and CDR2 SASEGT.

Concerning this clonotype: At one of its ends the junction is not consistent with the germline gene, which may arise from a read error. Here the CDR3 reads CASSPEGRSSDQPQHF. In DNA, the CDR3 is TGCGCCAGCAGCCCGGAGGGACGATCTAGCGATCAGCCCCAGCATTTT. This chain uses TRBV5-1 with TRBJ1-5, with a tentative D call TRBD1 (5 bases). The germline V gene encodes CDR1 SGHRS and CDR2 YFSETQ. The CDR3 spans 16 residues.

The V gene is TRBV7-8, the J gene TRBJ2-3, with 13 bases fitting TRBD2. The CDR3 covers 14 residues. V lost 10 bases, J lost 6 bases, and 7 bases stayed unmatched. CDR1 and CDR2 (germline): SGHVS, FQNEAQ. The CDR3 reads CATGLAGDWDTQYF. CDR3 DNA: TGTGCCACAGGACTAGCGGGAGATTGGGATACGCAGTATTTT.

This clonotype was counted only a few times. The chain has TRBV5-1 and TRBJ2-5; a possible D gene is TRBD2 (5 bases). Germline assignment: CDR1 SGHRS and CDR2 YFSETQ. Trimming took 0 bases from V and 4 from J, leaving 7 bases between them. This CDR3 is built from 13 residues. The CDR3 region has the DNA TGCGCCAGCAGCTTGGCCGGGATAGAGACCCAGTACTTC. Protein: CASSLAGIETQYF.

This clonotype was picked up many times. The rearrangement joins TRBV7-8 to TRBJ2-1; TRBD2 might be the D (6 bases). Trimming took off 1 base at V and 5 bases at J, with 18 bases between the two ends. The CDR3 is 17 amino acids. The germline gives CDR1 SGHVS, CDR2 FQNEAQ. Written as DNA, the CDR3 is TGTGCCAGCAGCTTAGTGCGAGTAGCGGTTTACCACAATGAGCAGTTCTTC. Protein sequence: CASSLVRVAVYHNEQFF.

The V call is TRBV12-3 or TRBV12-4, the J call TRBJ2-4; tentatively, D is TRBD2 (5 bases). The CDR3 has 12 amino acids. V was trimmed by 5 bases and J by 7 bases, leaving 9 bases between them. This chain's CDR3 is CASSMAGNIQYF. The CDR3 DNA sequence: TGTGCCAGCAGTATGGCGGGTAACATTCAGTACTTC.

Only a few counts were recorded for this clonotype. CDR3 coding DNA: TGTGCCAGCAGCCCCGGCCGTTGGGGCAATGAGCAGTTCTTC. Protein sequence: CASSPGRWGNEQFF. The chain joins TRBV7-3 to TRBJ2-1; no firm D call. This CDR3 has 14 residues. Germline V gives CDR1 SGHTA, CDR2 FQGTGA. Trimming left V 5 bases short and J 6 bases short, with 14 bases between.

Ten or more counts support this clonotype. The V call is TRBV6-5, the J call TRBJ2-2; possibly TRBD1 or TRBD2 for D (6 bases each). Germline-derived CDR1 and CDR2 are MNHEY and SVGAGI. The CDR3 covers 14 residues. V lost 2 bases and J lost 7, with 11 bases in between. The CDR3, as DNA: TGTGCCAGCAGTTACCCGGGGGCTGTCGGGGAGCTGTTTTTT. Translation: CASSYPGAVGELFF.

V gene TRBV7-3 combines with J gene TRBJ2-2, with unresolved D. The CDR3 is 16 amino acids. V was shortened by 5 bases and J by 1 base, with 14 bases between the two germline ends. The germline V gene encodes CDR1 SGHTA and CDR2 FQGTGA. The CDR3 loop is CASSAEVVRNTGELFF. The CDR3 DNA sequence: TGTGCCAGCAGCGCCGAGGTGGTGCGGAACACCGGGGAGCTGTTTTTT.

The chain couples TRBV5-5 to TRBJ2-6, with a tentative D call TRBD2 (5 bases). The germline V gene encodes CDR1 SGHKS and CDR2 YYEKEE (reference sequence). The CDR3 contains 18 residues. Trimming stripped 4 bases from V and 0 bases from J, with 17 bases between. Here the CDR3 DNA reads TGTGCCAGCAGCGACGAGGCGGGCCAAATCTCTGGGGCCAACGTCCTGACTTTC. Translation: CASSDEAGQISGANVLTF.

Many counts were recorded for this clonotype. The chain is built from TRBV20-1 and TRBJ2-3; 7 bases agree with TRBD2. Looked up from germline, CDR1 is DFQATT and CDR2 is SNEGSKA (reference sequence). V was pared by 2 bases and J by 6 bases, with 8 bases of the junction left unmatched. CDR3 size: 14 residues. The CDR3 here is CSARPIIGGDTQYF. CDR3 bases: TGCAGTGCTAGACCTATTATCGGGGGGGATACGCAGTATTTT.

The chain combines TRBV7-7 with TRBJ2-3, with 7 bases fitting TRBD2. The germline gives CDR1 SSHAT, CDR2 FNYEAQ (reference sequence). Trimming took 5 bases from V and 3 from J; bases not matched to a gene: 8. CDR3 length: 15 amino acids. CDR3: CASSQRDSSTDTQYF. The CDR3 coding sequence is TGTGCCAGCAGCCAGCGGGACTCCTCAACAGATACGCAGTATTTT.

This clonotype was detected a few times. V is TRBV20-1 and J is TRBJ2-2; 7 bases align to TRBD2. V trimming: 3 bases; J trimming: 0 bases; junction bases outside the gene matches: 13. The CDR3 totals 18 residues. The germline CDR1 and CDR2 sequences are DFQATT and SNEGSKA (reference sequence). In DNA form, the CDR3 reads TGCAGTGCTAGGATGTTAAGGGGTAGCGGGCCGAACACCGGGGAGCTGTTTTTT. It codes for CSARMLRGSGPNTGELFF.

This clonotype was counted only a few times. The chain links TRBV11-2 to TRBJ1-2; possible D gene TRBD1, 6 bases. CDR1 is SGHAT and CDR2 is FQNNGV in the germline V gene. V shed 4 bases and J shed 6 bases, with 18 bases lying between them. The CDR3 contains 15 residues. CDR3 region: CASSSLQGSLDGYTF. The CDR3 DNA sequence: TGTGCCAGCAGCTCCCTACAGGGTAGCCTTGATGGCTACACCTTC.

This clonotype was seen many times. The gene calls are TRBV12-3 or TRBV12-4 and TRBJ2-5, with 11 bases matching TRBD2. This CDR3 comprises 15 residues. The V and J ends lost 5 bases and 4 bases, in that order; junction bases with no gene match: 6. This CDR3 is CASSRRLAGRETQYF. In DNA, the CDR3 is TGTGCCAGCAGTCGTAGACTAGCGGGACGAGAGACCCAGTACTTC.

This clonotype was picked up many times. V is TRBV9 and J is TRBJ2-7, with a weak D call TRBD1 (5 bases). Per the germline V gene, CDR1 is SGDLS and CDR2 is YYNGEE. CDR3 length equals 15 residues. The V gene lost 3 bases and the J gene lost 0 bases, with 13 bases spanning the gap. CDR3 region: CASSGGIGVSYEQYF. The CDR3, as DNA: TGTGCCAGCAGCGGGGGCATTGGAGTCTCCTACGAGCAGTACTTC.